One sample yielded the 23 T cell receptor beta chains listed below, sequenced in a study of cytomegalovirus exposure and HLA in healthy donors. Use of 60 Vbeta and 13 Jbeta primers characterized the PCR. Generated by immunoSEQ multiplex PCR, the TCRdb table keeps only in-frame clones and is missing some. In the table there are 93,000 or so clones, approximately 70% of which are singletons. Specimen: PBMCs. The receptors here all came from a woman aged 45 to 65 in good health and CMV-seronegative.

This chain joins TRBV28 and TRBJ2-1, with D tentatively TRBD2 (6 bases). V was cut by 5 bases and J by 5 bases, with 10 bases left in between. Germline V gene data show CDR1 as MDHEN and CDR2 as SYDVKM. The CDR3 contains 13 residues. The CDR3 loop reads CASSQGLNNEQFF. CDR3 bases: TGTGCCAGCAGTCAGGGACTTAACAATGAGCAGTTCTTC.

The chain uses TRBV18 and TRBJ2-5; D may be TRBD2 (5 bases). CDR3 length equals 13 residues. Germline loops: CDR1 KGHSH, CDR2 LQKENI. V lost 3 bases to trimming and J lost 5 bases, with 10 bases between them. The CDR3 reads CASSPTGLETQYF. The CDR3 DNA follows: TGTGCCAGCTCACCGACGGGGTTGGAGACCCAGTACTTC.

This chain links TRBV15 with TRBJ1-4, with a tentative D call TRBD1 (5 bases). Germline assignment: CDR1 LNHNV and CDR2 YYDKDF (reference sequence). CDR3 length: 12 residues. The V end lost 1 base, the J end lost 13 bases, and 10 bases lay between the germline ends. The CDR3 DNA is TGTGCCACCAGCAGAGTGGAGGGGCGACTGTTTTTT. Protein product: CATSRVEGRLFF. Based on the CDR3 plus reference TRBV15 and TRBJ1-4, the full variable domain is DAMVIQNPRYQVTQFGKPVTLSCSQTLNHNVMYWYQQKSSQAPKLLFHYYDKDFNNEADTPDNFQSRRPNTSFCFLDIRSPGLGDTAMYLCATSRVEGRLFFGSGTQLSVL.

This clone has only a few counts. The V and J genes are TRBV15 and TRBJ1-6, with TRBD1 identical over 10 bases. The CDR3 consists of 15 residues. From germline, CDR1 is LNHNV and CDR2 YYDKDF (reference sequence). Unmatched junction bases numbered 4, after V lost 3 bases and J lost 8 bases. This chain's CDR3 is CATSRIGTGDSPLHF. CDR3 sequence (DNA): TGTGCCACCAGCAGGATAGGGACAGGGGATTCACCCCTCCACTTT.

With respect to this clone: Other nucleotide sequences in the sample specify the same CDR3. V gene TRBV5-1 combines with J gene TRBJ2-7; D is undetermined. Trimming cost V 0 bases and J 5 bases, with 6 bases left between them. Germline V lookup: CDR1 SGHRS, CDR2 YFSETQ. This CDR3 spans 12 amino acids. The CDR3 DNA reads as TGCGCCAGCAGCTTGGCAGGCGACGAGCAGTACTTC. Encoded protein: CASSLAGDEQYF.

V usage is TRBV7-3 and J usage is TRBJ2-7, with 9 bases lining up with TRBD2. V gave up 0 bases and J gave up 2 bases; unmatched junction bases: 5. The germline V gene encodes CDR1 SGHTA and CDR2 FQGTGA. The CDR3 is 16 amino acids. CDR3 sequence (DNA): TGTGCCAGCAGCTTAACACCGACTAGCGGCACCTACGAGCAGTACTTC. It encodes CASSLTPTSGTYEQYF.

This chain joins TRBV4-1 and TRBJ2-3, with D maybe TRBD2 (6 bases). V was trimmed by 4 bases and J by 4 bases, leaving 12 bases between them. Germline V lookup: CDR1 MGHRA, CDR2 YSYEKL. The CDR3 sequence is 14 residues long. Here the CDR3 DNA reads TGCGCCAGCAGCCCGCTAGCGAACCCAGATACGCAGTATTTT. Protein sequence: CASSPLANPDTQYF.

The gene calls are TRBV28 and TRBJ2-2, with D perhaps matching TRBD1 (6 bases). V was shortened by 4 bases and J by 7 bases, with 16 bases between the two germline ends. This CDR3 spans 15 amino acids. Germline V gene sequence: CDR1 MDHEN, CDR2 SYDVKM. For the CDR3, the DNA is TGTGCCAGCAGTTCACCATCAGGGGAAGGCGGGGAGCTGTTTTTT. Translated: CASSSPSGEGGELFF.

V and J are TRBV27 and TRBJ1-1, with D possibly TRBD1 on 5 matching bases. The CDR3 contains 13 residues. The germline V and J ends were trimmed by 6 bases and 3 bases, with 11 bases remaining between them. Looked up from germline, CDR1 is MNHEY and CDR2 is SMNVEV (reference sequence). CDR3 bases: TGTGCCAGCAGAGGGGTTAGATACACTGAAGCTTTCTTT. Translation gives CASRGVRYTEAFF.

V is TRBV28 and J is TRBJ2-7, with 12 bases matching TRBD1. CDR3 length equals 13 residues. Per germline, CDR1 MDHEN and CDR2 SYDVKM. Germline trimming cut 4 bases from V and 9 bases from J; bases unmatched to any gene: 4. The CDR3, as DNA: TGTGCCAGCAGTTCCGGGACAGGGGGCTGGCAGTACTTC. As protein: CASSSGTGGWQYF.

The J gene is TRBJ2-7, the V gene TRBV7-6, with TRBD2 matching over 11 bases. The length of the CDR3 is 16 residues. After removal of 5 bases from V and 5 bases from J, the junction contained 11 bases not matched to a gene. Per germline, CDR1 SGHVS and CDR2 FNYEAQ. The CDR3 region is CASSLLSSGRPHEQYF. The CDR3 bases are TGTGCCAGCAGCCTTCTCTCTAGCGGGAGGCCCCACGAGCAGTACTTC.

The V and J genes are TRBV30 and TRBJ2-5; 11 positions match TRBD1. In germline, CDR1 is GTSNPN, CDR2 SVGIG (reference sequence). The CDR3 length is 14 residues. V lost 4 bases and J lost 7; bases outside the gene matches: 8. The CDR3 spells CAWMGQGGWGTQYF. CDR3 DNA: TGTGCCTGGATGGGACAGGGGGGATGGGGGACCCAGTACTTC.

The genes are TRBV28 and TRBJ1-2; no reliable D call. From germline, CDR1 is MDHEN and CDR2 SYDVKM. Trimming shortened V by 4 bases and J by 0 bases, and 9 bases separated the two germline ends. CDR3 length: 14 residues. The chain's CDR3 is CASSSGVANYGYTF. The CDR3 coding sequence is TGTGCCAGCAGTTCCGGTGTCGCTAACTATGGCTACACCTTC.

The chain uses TRBV7-9 and TRBJ2-7; 11 bases align to TRBD1. Looked up from germline, CDR1 is SEHNR and CDR2 is FQNEAQ (reference sequence). The length of the CDR3 is 17 residues. V lost 5 bases, J lost 2 bases, and 11 bases stayed unmatched. The CDR3 spells CASSTIRDRGNPYEQYF. For the CDR3, the DNA is TGTGCCAGCAGCACCATCCGGGACAGGGGGAATCCCTACGAGCAGTACTTC.

This clone occurred a few times. The chain employs TRBV5-7 and TRBJ2-7; D is possibly TRBD2 (5 bases). TRBV5-7 is an ORF, and what it does is uncertain. This CDR3 is 10 amino acids long. Trimming removed 6 bases at V and 4 bases at J, with 5 bases between. CDR3 loop: CASKRYEQYF. As DNA, the CDR3 is TGTGCCAGCAAGCGGTACGAGCAGTACTTC.

The rearrangement links TRBV5-1 to TRBJ1-3, with a possible D match to TRBD1 (5 bases). Trimming stripped 0 bases from V and 7 bases from J, with 17 bases between. Germline V gene data show CDR1 as SGHRS and CDR2 as YFSETQ. The CDR3 consists of 16 residues. CDR3 residues: CASSLGQGITWNTIYF. CDR3 nucleotide sequence: TGCGCCAGCAGCTTGGGTCAGGGAATAACTTGGAACACCATATATTTT.

Concerning this clone itself: Other DNA sequences in the sample encode the same CDR3. The chain couples TRBV5-1 to TRBJ2-1; 8 bases match TRBD2. Trimming at V came to 1 base and at J to 4 bases, leaving 1 base not matched to a gene. CDR1 is SGHRS and CDR2 is YFSETQ in the germline V gene. The CDR3 length is 14 residues. CDR3 sequence (DNA): TGCGCCAGCAGCTTGAGCGGGGGTTACAATGAGCAGTTCTTC. This sequence encodes CASSLSGGYNEQFF.

This clone was counted a few times. This chain joins TRBV5-6 and TRBJ2-5, with TRBD2 identical over 10 bases. J lost 2 bases, V lost 1 base, and 5 bases had no gene match. This CDR3 has 16 residues. The germline V gene has CDR1 SGHDT and CDR2 YYEEEE. CDR3 loop: CASSLRGLAPQETQYF. The CDR3 coding sequence is TGTGCCAGCAGCTTGAGGGGACTAGCGCCTCAAGAGACCCAGTACTTC.

The chain couples TRBV19 to TRBJ2-2, with 9 bases matching TRBD2. Per germline, CDR1 LNHDA and CDR2 SQIVND (reference sequence). This CDR3 comprises 16 residues. Trimming at V came to 7 bases and at J to 1 base, leaving 7 bases not matched to a gene. This CDR3 reads CASTPIAGENTGELFF. In DNA form, the CDR3 reads TGTGCCAGTACCCCAATAGCGGGAGAGAACACCGGGGAGCTGTTTTTT.

This chain uses TRBV9 with TRBJ2-5; 8 bases match TRBD2. This CDR3 has 15 amino acids. V trimming: 5 bases; J trimming: 0 bases; junction bases outside the gene matches: 6. Looked up from germline, CDR1 is SGDLS and CDR2 is YYNGEE. CDR3 nucleotide sequence: TGTGCCAGCAGTACTGTAGCGGGGTACCAAGAGACCCAGTACTTC. The encoded protein is CASSTVAGYQETQYF. Drawing the rest from reference TRBV9 and TRBJ2-5, the complete variable domain is DSGVTQTPKHLITATGQRVTLRCSPRSGDLSVYWYQQSLDQGLQFLIQYYNGEERAKGNILERFSAQQFPDLHSELNLSSLELGDSALYFCASSTVAGYQETQYFGPGTRLLVL.

This clone was seen more than once but under ten times. The genes are TRBV6-1 and TRBJ2-7; D unclear. Germline assignment: CDR1 MNHNS and CDR2 SASEGT. The CDR3 has 15 residues. Trimming cost V 2 bases and J 3 bases, with 14 bases left between them. The CDR3 spells CASSEIHLSGYEQYF. The CDR3 nucleotides are TGTGCCAGCAGTGAAATCCACCTTTCGGGCTACGAGCAGTACTTC.

The rearrangement joins TRBV5-1 to TRBJ1-4, with TRBD1 matching 7 bases. The germline CDR1 and CDR2 sequences are SGHRS and YFSETQ. V trimming: 4 bases; J trimming: 13 bases; junction bases outside the gene matches: 7. The CDR3 covers 12 residues. The DNA for the CDR3 is TGCGCCAGCAGCGCCGTGGGACAGTTACTGTTTTTT. Protein product: CASSAVGQLLFF.

The rearrangement links TRBV10-3 to TRBJ2-2, with 11 bases lining up with TRBD2. Trimming removed 7 bases from V and 2 bases from J; junction bases left unmatched: 6. This CDR3 has 16 residues. CDR1 is ENHRY, CDR2 SYGVKD, per germline. The CDR3 nucleotides are TGTGCCATCAACCCAGGACTAGCGGGTAACACCGGGGAGCTGTTTTTT. Its protein product is CAINPGLAGNTGELFF.